These 9 T cell receptor beta chains were sequenced from one sample in a study of OX40 agonist ivuxolimab in advanced cancers. TCRdb's table, derived via immunoSEQ multiplex PCR, lists solely in-frame clones and lacks some. The data hold tens of thousands of clones, with about 88% observed a single time. Sequenced here: CD4+ or CD8+ T cells sorted from blood, sampled in a trial of the OX40 agonist ivuxolimab. The source is an adult with an advanced solid tumor such as melanoma, head and neck, liver or kidney cancer.

The chain recombines TRBV5-1 with TRBJ2-1, with no clear D. CDR3 length: 13 amino acids. Germline V lookup: CDR1 SGHRS, CDR2 YFSETQ. With 4 bases removed from V and 0 bases from J, the gap between germline ends came to 5 bases. CDR3 nucleotides: TGCGCCAGCAGCCAGGACTCCTACAATGAGCAGTTCTTC. Protein sequence: CASSQDSYNEQFF. The complete variable domain, with remaining parts taken from reference TRBV5-1 and TRBJ2-1, reads KAGVTQTPRYLIKTRGQQVTLSCSPISGHRSVSWYQQTPGQGLQFLFEYFSETQRNKGNFPGRFSGRQFSNSRSEMNVSTLELGDSALYLCASSQDSYNEQFFGPGTRLTVL.

The J gene is TRBJ1-4, the V gene TRBV2; D unresolved. Trimming shortened V by 7 bases and J by 4 bases, and 10 bases separated the two germline ends. The length of the CDR3 is 13 residues. The germline V gene encodes CDR1 SNHLY and CDR2 FYNNEI. CDR3: CASTPNLNEKLFF. For the CDR3, the DNA is TGTGCCAGCACGCCAAACCTTAATGAAAAACTGTTTTTT.

This chain links TRBV9 with TRBJ2-5; TRBD2 is a possible D gene (5 bases). The CDR3 has 13 amino acids. Germline-derived CDR1 and CDR2 are SGDLS and YYNGEE. The V end was cut by 8 bases, the J end by 4 bases, with 15 bases between. CDR3 DNA sequence: TGTGCCAGTACGGACCCACGGGGAGAGACCCAGTACTTC. This sequence encodes CASTDPRGETQYF.

The rearrangement links TRBV5-5 to TRBJ2-2, with D unclear. Germline V CDR1 and CDR2: SGHKS, YYEKEE (reference sequence). CDR3 length: 14 residues. Deletions cut 6 bases from V and 7 bases from J, with 16 bases between. The CDR3 bases are TGTGCCAGCACCTCCACCCTCGGCAGCGGGGAGCTGTTTTTT. Encoded protein: CASTSTLGSGELFF.

The chain is built from TRBV10-2 and TRBJ2-1, with a weak D call TRBD2 (7 bases). V gave up 10 bases and J gave up 7 bases, with 20 bases separating them. Germline V gives CDR1 WSHSY, CDR2 SAAADI. CDR3 size: 14 residues. The CDR3 protein is CATTRGGGANEQFF. The CDR3 DNA is TGCGCCACCACGAGGGGTGGGGGGGCAAATGAGCAGTTCTTC.

This chain connects TRBV7-2 to TRBJ1-2; tentatively, D is TRBD1 (5 bases). The V end was cut by 4 bases, the J end by 6 bases, with 30 bases between. CDR3 length: 19 amino acids. Germline V CDR1 and CDR2: SGHTA, FQGNSA. The CDR3 region is CASSSRWGSQPGPRDGYTF. The CDR3 DNA follows: TGTGCCAGCAGCTCCCGGTGGGGGAGTCAACCAGGCCCCCGTGATGGCTACACCTTC. The full variable domain, completed using reference TRBV7-2 and TRBJ1-2, is GAGVSQSPSNKVTEKGKDVELRCDPISGHTALYWYRQSLGQGLEFLIYFQGNSAPDKSGLPSDRFSAERTGGSVSTLTIQRTQQEDSAVYLCASSSRWGSQPGPRDGYTFGSGTRLTVV.

The CDR3 loop reads CAIPEVQGNYGYTF. The CDR3 DNA reads TGTGCCATCCCCGAGGTCCAGGGGAACTATGGCTACACCTTC. The chain employs TRBV10-3 and TRBJ1-2; TRBD1 is a possible D gene (6 bases). The CDR3 is made up of 14 amino acids. Germline V lookup: CDR1 ENHRY, CDR2 SYGVKD. V shed 8 bases and J shed 2 bases, with 15 bases lying between them.

The chain combines TRBV11-1 with TRBJ2-3; tentatively, D is TRBD2 (5 bases). Trimming cost V 1 base and J 9 bases, with 8 bases left between them. Germline lookup yields CDR1 SGHAT and CDR2 FQDESV (reference sequence). The CDR3 loop spans 12 amino acids. Here the CDR3 DNA reads TGTGCCAGCAGCTTAGGGAAGCGGACGCAGTATTTT. Encoded protein: CASSLGKRTQYF.

V usage is TRBV10-3 and J usage is TRBJ2-2; D remains unclear. The germline V and J ends were trimmed by 3 bases and 5 bases, with 4 bases remaining between them. The germline V gene encodes CDR1 ENHRY and CDR2 SYGVKD. CDR3 length equals 12 residues. CDR3 DNA sequence: TGTGCCATCAGTGACAGGACCGGGGAGCTGTTTTTT. Translated: CAISDRTGELFF.